This T cell receptor (beta chain) was captured by sequencing in a study of T cells in Graves' hyperthyroidism and ophthalmopathy. The investigators amplified TCR beta CDR3 regions from RNA transcripts. HTBI primers drove first-round RT-PCR of the TCR CDR3. TCRdb fed the multiplex PCR reads into MiXCR, producing one record per CDR3 protein. Of a few hundred thousand distinct CDR3 sequences listed, around 43% are singletons. V was cut by 0 bases and J by 4 bases, with 9 bases left in between. Germline values: CDR1 LGHNA, CDR2 YNFKEQ. The CDR3 sequence is 14 residues long. This clonotype has at least ten counts.

Sequenced: peripheral blood or thyroid tissue (not recorded which). The rearrangement joins TRBV4-2 to TRBJ1-2; D is unclear. This sequence originates from an adult woman with Graves' disease, either hyperthyroidism or ophthalmopathy (not recorded which). CDR3 protein: CASSQDWSSYGYTF. The CDR3 DNA sequence: TGTGCCAGCAGCCAAGATTGGTCCAGCTATGGCTACACCTTC.